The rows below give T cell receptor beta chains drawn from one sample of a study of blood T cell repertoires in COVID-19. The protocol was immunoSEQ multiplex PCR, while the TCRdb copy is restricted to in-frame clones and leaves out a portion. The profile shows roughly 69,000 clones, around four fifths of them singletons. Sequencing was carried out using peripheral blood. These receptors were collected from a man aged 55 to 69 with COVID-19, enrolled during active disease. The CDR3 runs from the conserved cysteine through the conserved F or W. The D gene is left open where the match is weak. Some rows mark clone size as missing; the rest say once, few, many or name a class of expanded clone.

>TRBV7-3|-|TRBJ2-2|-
CASRLYRGELFF
TGTGCCAGCAGGTTATACAGGGGGGAGCTGTTTTTT
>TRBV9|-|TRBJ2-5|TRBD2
CASSFRAGGDETQYF
TGTGCCAGCAGCTTCCGAGCGGGAGGTGATGAGACCCAGTACTTC
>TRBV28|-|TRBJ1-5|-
CASSFNPGLGNQPQHF
TGTGCCAGCAGTTTTAACCCGGGTTTGGGCAATCAGCCCCAGCATTTT
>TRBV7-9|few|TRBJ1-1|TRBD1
CASSAQGGADTEAFF
TGTGCCAGCAGCGCCCAGGGGGGCGCTGACACTGAAGCTTTCTTT
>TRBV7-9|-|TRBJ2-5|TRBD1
CASSLGRQGARETQYF
TGTGCCAGCAGCCTAGGTAGACAGGGGGCACGAGAGACCCAGTACTTC
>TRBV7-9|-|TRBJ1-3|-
CASTLSRLSGVNTIYF
TGTGCCAGCACCCTCAGCAGGCTCTCCGGCGTTAACACCATATATTTT
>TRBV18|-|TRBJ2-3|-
CASSRADTQYF
TGTGCCAGCTCACGGGCGGATACGCAGTATTTT
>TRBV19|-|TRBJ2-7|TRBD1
CASSSSGTGSYEQYF
TGTGCCAGTAGTTCCTCCGGGACAGGGTCCTACGAGCAGTACTTC
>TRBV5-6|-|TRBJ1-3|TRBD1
CASSLQGAGNTIYF
TGTGCCAGCAGCTTACAGGGGGCTGGAAACACCATATATTTT
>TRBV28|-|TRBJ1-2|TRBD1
CASSTARQGDYGYTF
TGTGCCAGCAGTACCGCCCGACAGGGGGACTATGGCTACACCTTC
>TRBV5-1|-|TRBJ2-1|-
CASSLAAVFYNEQFF
TGCGCCAGCAGCTTGGCAGCGGTATTCTACAATGAGCAGTTCTTC
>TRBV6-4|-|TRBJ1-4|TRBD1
CASRDTDRGGEKLFF
TGTGCCAGCAGGGATACTGACAGGGGAGGTGAAAAACTGTTTTTT
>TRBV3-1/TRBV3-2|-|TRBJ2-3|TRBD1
CASSQDSLQGEDTQYF
TGTGCCAGCAGCCAAGATTCTCTACAGGGGGAAGATACGCAGTATTTT
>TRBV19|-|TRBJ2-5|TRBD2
CASSPLAGETQYF
TGTGCCAGTAGTCCCTTAGCGGGAGAGACCCAGTACTTC
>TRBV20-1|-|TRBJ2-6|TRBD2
CSASSLAGAGANVLTF
TGCAGTGCTAGTTCGCTAGCGGGAGCTGGGGCCAACGTCCTGACTTTC
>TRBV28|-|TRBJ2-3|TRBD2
CASSLRLLAGGGDTQYF
TGTGCCAGCAGTTTACGCCTGCTAGCGGGGGGCGGGGATACGCAGTATTTT
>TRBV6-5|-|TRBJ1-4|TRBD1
CASSYSTGAKLFF
TGTGCCAGCAGTTACTCCACAGGGGCCAAACTGTTTTTT
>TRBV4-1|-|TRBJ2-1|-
CASSQIWGGQDNEQFF
TGCGCCAGCAGCCAGATTTGGGGGGGCCAAGACAATGAGCAGTTCTTC
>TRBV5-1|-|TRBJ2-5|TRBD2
CASRPTSGGGTQYF
TGCGCCAGCCGCCCGACTAGCGGGGGGGGGACCCAGTACTTC
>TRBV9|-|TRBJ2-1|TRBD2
CASSVATGLAGGRNEQFF
TGTGCCAGCAGCGTAGCTACTGGACTAGCGGGAGGGAGAAATGAGCAGTTCTTC
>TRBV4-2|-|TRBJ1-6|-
CASSQELGPNSPLHF
TGTGCCAGCAGCCAAGAGCTGGGGCCAAATTCACCCCTCCACTTT
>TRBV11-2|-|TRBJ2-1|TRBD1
CAGTGPPYNEQFF
TGTGCCGGGACAGGGCCCCCCTACAATGAGCAGTTCTTC
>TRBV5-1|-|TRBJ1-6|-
CASSLPDNSPLHF
TGCGCCAGCAGCTTGCCAGATAATTCACCCCTCCACTTT
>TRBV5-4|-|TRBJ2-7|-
CASSLGVGGYEQYF
TGTGCCAGCAGCTTGGGGGTCGGGGGCTACGAGCAGTACTTC
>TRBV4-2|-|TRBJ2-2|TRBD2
CASSQGQTSPGELFF
TGTGCCAGCAGCCAAGGTCAGACTAGCCCCGGGGAGCTGTTTTTT
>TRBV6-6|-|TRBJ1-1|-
CASSPQGGTEAFF
TGTGCCAGCAGTCCGCAAGGAGGCACTGAAGCTTTCTTT
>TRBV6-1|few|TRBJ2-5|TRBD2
CASSEVLAGEETQYF
TGTGCCAGCAGTGAAGTACTAGCGGGAGAGGAGACCCAGTACTTC
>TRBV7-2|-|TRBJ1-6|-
CASEFSTGPSPLHF
TGTGCCAGTGAGTTTTCCACAGGGCCTTCACCCCTCCACTTT
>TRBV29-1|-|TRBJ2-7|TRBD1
CSVLRDSGYEQYF
TGCAGCGTCCTACGGGACAGTGGATACGAGCAGTACTTC
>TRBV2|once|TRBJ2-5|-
CASSGRRDTLGQYF
TGTGCCAGCAGTGGAAGACGGGACACCCTAGGCCAGTACTTC
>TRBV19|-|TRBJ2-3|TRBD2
CASSLDGGRDTQYF
TGTGCCAGTAGTCTTGACGGCGGGAGGGATACGCAGTATTTT
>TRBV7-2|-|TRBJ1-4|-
CASSLAAYATNEKLFF
TGTGCCAGCAGCTTAGCCGCCTATGCAACTAATGAAAAACTGTTTTTT
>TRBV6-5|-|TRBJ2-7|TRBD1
CASSFTGQGAYEQYF
TGTGCCAGCAGTTTCACGGGACAGGGGGCCTACGAGCAGTACTTC
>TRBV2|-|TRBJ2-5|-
CASSEALITRGYQETQYF
TGTGCCAGCAGTGAAGCGCTGATAACTCGAGGGTACCAAGAGACCCAGTACTTC
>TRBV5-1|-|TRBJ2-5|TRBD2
CASSILASGSGTQYF
TGCGCCAGCAGCATTCTGGCTAGCGGGAGTGGGACCCAGTACTTC
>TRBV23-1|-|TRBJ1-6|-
CASSACNSPLHF
TGCGCCAGCAGTGCGTGTAATTCACCCCTCCACTTT
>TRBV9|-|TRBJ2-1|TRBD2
CASSVPLAGGTNEQFF
TGTGCCAGCAGCGTTCCTCTAGCGGGGGGTACGAATGAGCAGTTCTTC
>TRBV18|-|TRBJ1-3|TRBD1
CASSRDSSGNTIYF
TGTGCCAGCTCGAGGGACAGCTCTGGAAACACCATATATTTT
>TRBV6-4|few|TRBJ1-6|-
CASSENGGPYNSPLHF
TGTGCCAGCAGTGAGAACGGGGGACCCTATAATTCACCCCTCCACTTT
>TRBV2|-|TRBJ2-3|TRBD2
CASTLGREATDTQYF
TGTGCCAGCACCCTAGGGCGGGAGGCCACAGATACGCAGTATTTT
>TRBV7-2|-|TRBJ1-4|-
CASSQRISGRDEKLFF
TGTGCCAGCAGCCAACGTATTTCAGGGCGAGATGAAAAACTGTTTTTT
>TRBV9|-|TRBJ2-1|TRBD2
CASSLDGTSRNEQFF
TGTGCCAGCAGCTTGGACGGGACTAGTAGGAATGAGCAGTTCTTC
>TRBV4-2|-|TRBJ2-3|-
CASSQDRPGVRAGDTQYF
TGTGCCAGCAGCCAAGATCGGCCGGGGGTGCGCGCGGGGGATACGCAGTATTTT
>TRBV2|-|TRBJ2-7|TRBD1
CASSGTGMGEQYF
TGTGCCAGCAGTGGGACAGGGATGGGCGAGCAGTACTTC
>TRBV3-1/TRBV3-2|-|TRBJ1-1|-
CASSRGGNTEAFF
TGTGCCAGCAGCCGGGGGGGGAACACTGAAGCTTTCTTT
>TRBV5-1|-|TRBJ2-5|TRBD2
CASSPGGIGWETQYF
TGCGCCAGCAGCCCCGGGGGGATCGGCTGGGAGACCCAGTACTTC